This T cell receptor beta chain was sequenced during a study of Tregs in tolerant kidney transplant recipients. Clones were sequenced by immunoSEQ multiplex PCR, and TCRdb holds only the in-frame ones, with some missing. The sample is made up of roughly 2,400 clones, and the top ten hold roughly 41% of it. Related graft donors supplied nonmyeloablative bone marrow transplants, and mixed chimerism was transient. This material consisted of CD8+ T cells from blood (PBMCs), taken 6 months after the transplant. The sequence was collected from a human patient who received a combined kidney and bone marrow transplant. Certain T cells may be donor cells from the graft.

Partial CDR3 DNA: TGCAGCGTACAAGGACTAGCGCTGAACACCGGGGAG. It encodes CSVQGLALNTGE. The whole CDR3 sequence is CSVQGLALNTGELFF. The genes are TRBV29-1 and TRBJ2-2; 9 nucleotides match TRBD2. The CDR3 end is not reached by the read, which stops 3 residues before it; the germline J gene fills it in. V trimming: 6 bases; J trimming: 1 base; junction bases outside the gene matches: 6. The CDR3 spans 15 residues. The germline CDR1 and CDR2 sequences are SQVTM and ANQGSEA.